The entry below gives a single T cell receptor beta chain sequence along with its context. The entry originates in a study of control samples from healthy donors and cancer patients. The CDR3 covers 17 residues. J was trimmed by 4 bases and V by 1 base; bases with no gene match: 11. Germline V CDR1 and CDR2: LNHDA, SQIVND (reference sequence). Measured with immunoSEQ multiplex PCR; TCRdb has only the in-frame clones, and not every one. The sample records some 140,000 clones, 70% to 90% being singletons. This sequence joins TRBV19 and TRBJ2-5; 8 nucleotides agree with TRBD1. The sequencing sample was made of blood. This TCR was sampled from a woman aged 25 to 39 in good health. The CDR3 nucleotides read TGTGCCAGTAGTATAGTCAGGACAGGGAGACATGGAGAGACCCAGTACTTC. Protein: CASSIVRTGRHGETQYF.